Presented here are 32 T cell receptor beta chains from one specimen sequenced in a study of cytomegalovirus exposure and HLA in healthy donors. PCR employed 60 Vbeta and 13 Jbeta primers. This table comes from immunoSEQ multiplex PCR, and its TCRdb copy is limited to in-frame clones, with some not included. The sample lists about 180,000 clones, 65% to 85% occurring once. The sequenced sample was PBMCs. The source of these receptors is a girl under 18 in good health and CMV-seropositive.

V usage is TRBV7-3 and J usage is TRBJ1-4, with D unresolved. Germline lookup yields CDR1 SGHTA and CDR2 FQGTGA. CDR3 length: 17 residues. V lost 5 bases and J lost 1, with 17 bases in between. The CDR3, as DNA: TGTGCCAGCAGCCGGACCGGGGTACGGGGAACTAATGAAAAACTGTTTTTT. This gives the protein CASSRTGVRGTNEKLFF.

The chain joins TRBV4-1 to TRBJ2-7; D is possibly TRBD2 (5 bases). Germline CDR1 MGHRA, CDR2 YSYEKL. CDR3 length: 16 residues. V gave up 3 bases and J gave up 4 bases, with 19 bases separating them. The CDR3 protein is CASSHRTGDAPYEQYF. The CDR3 DNA follows: TGCGCCAGCAGCCACCGAACCGGGGATGCACCGTACGAGCAGTACTTC.

The genes are TRBV30 and TRBJ1-4, with D perhaps TRBD1 (5 bases). V was clipped by 0 bases and J by 6 bases, with 26 bases between them. The length of the CDR3 is 19 residues. Per the germline V gene, CDR1 is GTSNPN and CDR2 is SVGIG (reference sequence). In DNA, the CDR3 is TGTGCCTGGAGTGTAAGTAAGAGCAGGTACGGGGGGTATTATGAAAAACTGTTTTTT. Translating it yields CAWSVSKSRYGGYYEKLFF.

This chain connects TRBV5-8 to TRBJ2-1, with TRBD2 matching over 13 bases. Germline V gives CDR1 SGHTS, CDR2 YDEGEE. This CDR3 is 17 amino acids long. J lost 0 bases, V lost 7 bases, and 7 bases had no gene match. The CDR3: CASSTSGRAGSYNEQFF. The DNA of the CDR3 is TGTGCCAGCTCAACTAGCGGGAGGGCGGGCTCCTACAATGAGCAGTTCTTC.

A single count supports this clone. This rearrangement joins TRBV19 to TRBJ2-3; TRBD2 agrees at 13 bases. J gave up 3 bases and V 7 bases, and 4 bases lay outside the gene matches. The CDR3 extends over 15 amino acids. Germline V gives CDR1 LNHDA, CDR2 SQIVND (reference sequence). The CDR3 region has the DNA TGTGCCAGTAACCGACTAGCGGGAGGAACAGATACGCAGTATTTT. This codes for CASNRLAGGTDTQYF.

J is TRBJ2-7 and V is TRBV27, with TRBD2 identical over 9 bases. The CDR3 has 14 amino acids. After removal of 5 bases from V and 3 bases from J, the junction contained 5 bases not matched to a gene. The germline V gene has CDR1 MNHEY and CDR2 SMNVEV (reference sequence). CDR3 DNA sequence: TGTGCCAGCAGTGCCGTTAGCGGGAGCTACGAGCAGTACTTC. Protein product: CASSAVSGSYEQYF.

The chain joins TRBV29-1 to TRBJ2-5; D gene uncertain. Per germline, CDR1 SQVTM and CDR2 ANQGSEA. The CDR3 is 13 amino acids. Trimming left V 5 bases short and J 0 bases short, with 10 bases between. CDR3 DNA: TGCAGCGTTTCGAAGCAGGACCAAGAGACCCAGTACTTC. Its protein is CSVSKQDQETQYF.

This chain connects TRBV11-1 to TRBJ2-4; 7 nucleotides match TRBD1. The CDR3 runs 17 residues. CDR1 is SGHAT and CDR2 is FQDESV in the germline V gene (reference sequence). V shed 4 bases, J shed 0 bases, and the junction held 9 bases outside the gene matches. The CDR3 coding sequence is TGTGCCAGCAGCTCGGGACAGTCCTTAATAGCCAAAAACATTCAGTACTTC. Translated, it gives CASSSGQSLIAKNIQYF.

The CDR3 DNA is TGCGCCAGCAGCTTGGACACCCCCGAAGAGACCCAGTACTTC. It yields the protein CASSLDTPEETQYF. The chain couples TRBV5-1 to TRBJ2-5; D remains ambiguous. The ends were cut back, 0 bases at V and 3 bases at J, with 9 bases in the middle. The V gene's germline CDR1 is SGHRS and CDR2 YFSETQ. The CDR3 has 14 residues.

The J gene is TRBJ2-1, the V gene TRBV27; D is uncertain. The germline V gene has CDR1 MNHEY and CDR2 SMNVEV (reference sequence). The CDR3 spans 15 residues. Trimming removed 5 bases from V and 2 bases from J, with 13 bases in between. As DNA, the CDR3 is TGTGCCAGCAGTGTACTCCTCCATCCCTACAATGAGCAGTTCTTC. This sequence encodes CASSVLLHPYNEQFF.

V usage is TRBV7-3 and J usage is TRBJ2-3, with 11 bases fitting TRBD2. CDR1 is SGHTA, CDR2 FQGTGA, per germline. The CDR3 runs to 21 residues. J was trimmed by 1 base and V by 3 bases; bases with no gene match: 18. The CDR3 DNA sequence: TGTGCCAGCAGCTTGGGACTAGCGGCAGGTCCGACCCCCTCGGGCACAGATACGCAGTATTTT. This encodes CASSLGLAAGPTPSGTDTQYF.

V and J are TRBV2 and TRBJ2-6; possibly TRBD2 for D (5 bases). Germline values: CDR1 SNHLY, CDR2 FYNNEI. This CDR3 has 18 amino acids. V shed 6 bases and J shed 1 base, with 19 bases lying between them. The CDR3: CASSPRVLPLSGANVLTF. CDR3 nucleotides: TGTGCCAGCAGCCCGCGGGTCCTTCCTTTATCTGGGGCCAACGTCCTGACTTTC. Full variable domain (outside the CDR3, taken from reference TRBV2 and TRBJ2-6): EPEVTQTPSHQVTQMGQEVILRCVPISNHLYFYWYRQILGQKVEFLVSFYNNEISEKSEIFDDQFSVERPDGSNFTLKIRSTKLEDSAMYFCASSPRVLPLSGANVLTFGAGSRLTVL.

The chain couples TRBV19 to TRBJ2-6; tentatively, D is TRBD1 (6 bases). The CDR3 is made up of 14 amino acids. The germline gives CDR1 LNHDA, CDR2 SQIVND (reference sequence). Trimming removed 7 bases at V and 0 bases at J, with 7 bases between. The CDR3 DNA reads TGTGCCAGTAAGGACAGCTCTGGGGCCAACGTCCTGACTTTC. Amino acid sequence: CASKDSSGANVLTF.

J is TRBJ1-1 and V is TRBV9; 8 bases line up with TRBD1. The CDR3 spans 14 residues. Germline CDR1 and CDR2: SGDLS and YYNGEE. V shed 0 bases and J 7 bases; nucleotides not matched to a gene: 5. The DNA for the CDR3 is TGTGCCAGCAGCGTAGTTGGACAGGGAGGTGAAGCTTTCTTT. Its protein is CASSVVGQGGEAFF.

This chain links TRBV2 with TRBJ2-5, with TRBD1 identical over 11 bases. The CDR3 sequence is 14 residues long. J gave up 4 bases and V 6 bases, and 4 bases lay outside the gene matches. Germline lookup yields CDR1 SNHLY and CDR2 FYNNEI. CDR3 loop: CASRWTGGVETQYF. The CDR3 DNA sequence: TGTGCCAGCAGATGGACAGGGGGCGTAGAGACCCAGTACTTC.

CDR3 DNA: TGCGCCAGCAGCTTGGTACCTAGCGGGAGTATTTCCTACAATGAGCAGTTCTTC. Translation gives CASSLVPSGSISYNEQFF. The J gene is TRBJ2-1, the V gene TRBV5-1; 10 bases match TRBD2. V was clipped by 0 bases and J by 1 base; unmatched bases: 7. CDR3 size: 18 residues. In germline, CDR1 is SGHRS, CDR2 YFSETQ.

The rearrangement uses TRBV4-3 and TRBJ2-5; 7 bases agree with TRBD1. The CDR3 extends over 14 amino acids. Germline V CDR1 and CDR2: LGHNA, YSLEER. V shed 4 bases, J shed 1 base, and the junction held 3 bases outside the gene matches. CDR3 nucleotides: TGCGCCAGCAGCCCGGGACAGCCCCAAGAGACCCAGTACTTC. This codes for CASSPGQPQETQYF.

The V gene is TRBV27, the J gene TRBJ1-3; tentatively, D is TRBD1 (6 bases). Germline V gene lookup returns CDR1 MNHEY and CDR2 SMNVEV (reference sequence). The ends were cut back, 6 bases at V and 2 bases at J, with 11 bases in the middle. There are 14 residues in the CDR3. The DNA of the CDR3 is TGTGCCAGCAGAAAACAGGGTACTGGAAACACCATATATTTT. It specifies CASRKQGTGNTIYF.

A few counts support this clone. V usage is TRBV25-1 and J usage is TRBJ2-7, with 10 bases that match TRBD2. V shed 7 bases, J shed 6 bases, and the junction held 6 bases outside the gene matches. The CDR3 is 13 residues long. Germline V gene lookup returns CDR1 MGHDK and CDR2 SYGVNS. The CDR3 is CASKTSGSLEQYF. The CDR3 DNA reads TGTGCCAGCAAGACTAGCGGGTCCCTCGAGCAGTACTTC.

This chain connects TRBV2 to TRBJ1-1, with a weak D call TRBD1 (5 bases). CDR3 length equals 14 residues. Germline lookup yields CDR1 SNHLY and CDR2 FYNNEI. With 7 bases removed from V and 0 bases from J, the gap between germline ends came to 12 bases. The chain's CDR3 is CASKGRWMNTEAFF. CDR3 in DNA: TGTGCCAGCAAGGGGCGATGGATGAACACTGAAGCTTTCTTT. The whole variable domain, remainder taken from reference TRBV2 and TRBJ1-1, is EPEVTQTPSHQVTQMGQEVILRCVPISNHLYFYWYRQILGQKVEFLVSFYNNEISEKSEIFDDQFSVERPDGSNFTLKIRSTKLEDSAMYFCASKGRWMNTEAFFGQGTRLTVV.

The chain couples TRBV12-5 to TRBJ1-1; 8 positions agree with TRBD1. Looked up from germline, CDR1 is LGHNT and CDR2 is FRNRAP. This CDR3 is built from 14 residues. The junction had 3 bases not matched to a gene; V was cut back by 6 bases and J by 0 bases. CDR3 protein: CASGGTGMNTEAFF. CDR3 bases: TGTGCTAGTGGCGGGACAGGCATGAACACTGAAGCTTTCTTT. The full variable domain, in which reference TRBV12-5 and TRBJ1-1 provide the parts outside the CDR3, is DARVTQTPRHKVTEMGQEVTMRCQPILGHNTVFWYRQTMMQGLELLAYFRNRAPLDDSGMPKDRFSAEMPDATLATLKIQPSEPRDSAVYFCASGGTGMNTEAFFGQGTRLTVV.

The chain combines TRBV6-6 with TRBJ2-7, with unresolved D. V was clipped by 2 bases and J by 2 bases, with 10 bases between them. CDR1 and CDR2 from the germline V gene are MNHNY and SVGAGI (reference sequence). The CDR3 has 14 amino acids. The CDR3 DNA is TGTGCCAGCAGTTACGCCCTAGACCCCTACGAGCAGTACTTC. Translation: CASSYALDPYEQYF.

The J gene is TRBJ2-2, the V gene TRBV5-1; maybe TRBD2 (6 bases). From germline, CDR1 is SGHRS and CDR2 YFSETQ. This CDR3 contains 16 residues. The ends were cut back, 1 base at V and 0 bases at J, with 10 bases in the middle. The DNA for the CDR3 is TGCGCCAGCAGCTTGAAGGCGGGAACGAACACCGGGGAGCTGTTTTTT. Amino acids: CASSLKAGTNTGELFF.

The chain recombines TRBV25-1 with TRBJ2-2; 7 nucleotides agree with TRBD1. The germline CDR1 and CDR2 sequences are MGHDK and SYGVNS. The CDR3 covers 15 residues. With V trimmed by 4 bases and J by 1 base, 3 bases remained unmatched. The CDR3: CASSGQGMNTGELFF. The CDR3 bases are TGTGCCAGCAGTGGACAGGGAATGAACACCGGGGAGCTGTTTTTT.

In this sample, this clone turned up many times. The rearrangement uses TRBV6-1 and TRBJ1-2; D uncertain. This CDR3 has 13 amino acids. V was cut by 8 bases and J by 8 bases, with 18 bases left in between. From germline, CDR1 is MNHNS and CDR2 SASEGT. CDR3 nucleotide sequence: TGTGCCAGCGGGAACCCCCTAGGGAGCGGCTACACCTTC. Amino acids: CASGNPLGSGYTF.

The V gene is TRBV2, the J gene TRBJ1-6, with 7 bases aligning to TRBD1. This CDR3 contains 13 residues. From germline, CDR1 is SNHLY and CDR2 FYNNEI. V shed 6 bases and J 8 bases; nucleotides not matched to a gene: 4. The CDR3 bases are TGTGCCAGCAGCAGTACAGGGGATTCACCCCTCCACTTT. This translates into CASSSTGDSPLHF.

This clone was found once. The chain links TRBV6-6 to TRBJ2-5; possibly TRBD1 for D (6 bases). This CDR3 has 14 residues. Between the trimmed V and J ends, which lost 5 bases and 2 bases, there was a span of 12 bases. Germline CDR1 reads MNHNY; CDR2 reads SVGAGI (reference sequence). The CDR3 is CASSLGTPQETQYF. CDR3 nucleotide sequence: TGTGCCAGCAGTCTTGGGACACCACAAGAGACCCAGTACTTC.

The genes are TRBV7-9 and TRBJ2-1, with D unresolved. The germline V and J ends were trimmed by 7 bases and 7 bases, with 20 bases remaining between them. Germline loops: CDR1 SEHNR, CDR2 FQNEAQ (reference sequence). There are 15 residues in the CDR3. CDR3 sequence (DNA): TGTGCCAGCACCTTTGGTATAGCTGTATGGAATGAGCAGTTCTTC. Encoded protein: CASTFGIAVWNEQFF.

V gene TRBV13 combines with J gene TRBJ2-7, with TRBD1 identical over 7 bases. The CDR3 sequence is 14 residues long. The V gene's germline CDR1 is PRHDT and CDR2 FYEKMQ (reference sequence). V gave up 5 bases and J gave up 4 bases; unmatched junction bases: 8. In DNA, the CDR3 is TGTGCCAGCAGCCCCCGACAGGGTTTTTACGAGCAGTACTTC. Protein sequence: CASSPRQGFYEQYF.

The J gene is TRBJ2-7, the V gene TRBV29-1; tentative D call: TRBD1 (5 bases). The V gene's germline CDR1 is SQVTM and CDR2 ANQGSEA. This CDR3 has 13 residues. V lost 3 bases and J lost 5, with 14 bases in between. DNA of the CDR3: TGCAGCGTTGAGCAGGGCCGTTGGGACGAGCAGTACTTC. Protein product: CSVEQGRWDEQYF.

The J gene is TRBJ2-7, the V gene TRBV4-3, with 10 bases identical to TRBD2. This CDR3 is built from 16 residues. Germline V gene lookup returns CDR1 LGHNA and CDR2 YSLEER. The V gene end was trimmed by 4 bases and the J gene end by 5 bases; junction bases not matched to a gene: 11. The CDR3 coding sequence is TGCGCCAGCAGCCGAGGAGCGGGAGGGCCGATCAACGAGCAGTACTTC. This codes for CASSRGAGGPINEQYF.

This clone was detected a few times. This chain connects TRBV6-1 to TRBJ2-3; TRBD2 agrees at 14 bases. The CDR3 sequence is 15 residues long. V dropped 4 bases and J dropped 4; count of bases not matched to a gene: 1. Germline values: CDR1 MNHNS, CDR2 SASEGT. CDR3 sequence reads: CASSGLAGGPDTQYF. Here the CDR3 DNA reads TGTGCCAGCAGTGGACTAGCGGGAGGGCCAGATACGCAGTATTTT.